A selection of T cell receptor beta chains follows, all from one sample in a study of OX40 agonist ivuxolimab in advanced cancers. Some clones are missing from TCRdb's copy, which holds only in-frame ones; the method was immunoSEQ multiplex PCR. Of approximately 89,000 clones listed, 80% to 90% are singletons. The sample here was CD4+ or CD8+ T cells sorted from blood, taken in a trial of the OX40 agonist ivuxolimab. The receptors derive from an adult with an advanced solid tumor such as melanoma, head and neck, liver or kidney cancer. Each CDR3 is given with its conserved first and last residue. The D gene is left open where the match is weak. Clone size, where shown, is once, few, many, or a class for clones that have expanded.

-,13,-,TRBJ2-1,TRBV5-1,CASSLDGYNEQFF,TGCGCCAGCAGCTTGGATGGTTACAATGAGCAGTTCTTC
-,15,-,TRBJ2-1,TRBV19,CASSKAGSSYNEQFF,TGTGCCAGTAGTAAGGCGGGTAGCTCCTACAATGAGCAGTTCTTC
-,13,once,TRBJ1-1,TRBV29-1,CSVDGPMNTEAFF,TGCAGCGTTGACGGACCGATGAACACTGAAGCTTTCTTT
-,18,-,TRBJ1-3,TRBV5-1,CASSQGGRGTFTGNTIYF,TGCGCCAGCAGCCAGGGCGGCAGGGGCACTTTTACTGGAAACACCATATATTTT
-,12,few,TRBJ1-5,TRBV7-9,CASSWPDQPQHF,TGTGCCAGCAGCTGGCCAGATCAGCCCCAGCATTTT
TRBD1,16,-,TRBJ2-3,TRBV10-3,CAISEGGQGATDTQYF,TGTGCCATCAGTGAGGGGGGACAGGGGGCCACAGATACGCAGTATTTT
-,16,-,TRBJ1-4,TRBV7-9,CASSNPKLAPGEKLFF,TGTGCCAGCAGCAACCCAAAGCTGGCCCCGGGCGAAAAACTGTTTTTT
-,15,-,TRBJ1-2,TRBV30,CAWTSRGGENYGYTF,TGTGCCTGGACCTCCCGCGGGGGCGAAAACTATGGCTACACCTTC
TRBD1,11,few,TRBJ2-5,TRBV29-1,CSAGQGFDQYF,TGCAGCGCGGGACAGGGATTTGACCAGTACTTC
TRBD1,15,-,TRBJ1-5,TRBV7-9,CASTGTGDAGQPQHF,TGTGCCAGCACCGGGACAGGGGACGCGGGGCAGCCCCAGCATTTT
TRBD2,16,-,TRBJ2-2,TRBV30,CAWTGTSGRDTGELFF,TGTGCCTGGACCGGGACTAGCGGGAGGGACACCGGGGAGCTGTTTTTT
-,11,-,TRBJ1-4,TRBV5-8,CASSFYTVLFF,TGTGCCAGCAGCTTCTATACAGTCCTGTTTTTT
-,13,-,TRBJ1-3,TRBV29-1,CSATTDSGNTIYF,TGCAGCGCCACCACGGACTCTGGAAACACCATATATTTT
-,13,-,TRBJ2-1,TRBV11-3,CASSLTWRNEQFF,TGTGCCAGCAGCTTAACATGGAGGAATGAGCAGTTCTTC
TRBD2,16,-,TRBJ2-1,TRBV7-2,CASRQTGAGGHNEQFF,TGTGCCAGCAGGCAAACCGGAGCGGGAGGCCACAATGAGCAGTTCTTC
-,12,-,TRBJ2-1,TRBV19,CASSREWNEQFF,TGTGCCAGTAGCCGGGAGTGGAATGAGCAGTTCTTC
-,15,-,TRBJ2-5,TRBV7-9,CASSLGSVVQETQYF,TGTGCCAGCAGCTTAGGTTCAGTGGTACAAGAGACCCAGTACTTC
-,14,-,TRBJ2-5,TRBV6-1,CASRGSVDLETQYF,TGTGCCAGCAGAGGATCGGTAGACTTGGAGACCCAGTACTTC
-,15,-,TRBJ2-4,TRBV11-3,CASSLDPLAKNIQYF,TGTGCCAGCAGCCTCGACCCCTTAGCCAAAAACATTCAGTACTTC
-,14,-,TRBJ2-1,TRBV6-6,CASRQGLIYNEQFF,TGTGCCAGCAGGCAGGGACTTATCTACAATGAGCAGTTCTTC
-,12,-,TRBJ2-3,TRBV7-3,CASSLYGDTQYF,TGTGCCAGCAGCTTATATGGGGATACGCAGTATTTT
TRBD1,15,-,TRBJ2-5,TRBV5-1,CASSAGTGMGETQYF,TGCGCCAGCAGCGCCGGGACAGGGATGGGAGAGACCCAGTACTTC
-,15,-,TRBJ1-2,TRBV7-2,CASSLEAADLRGYTF,TGTGCCAGCAGCTTAGAGGCAGCTGATTTGCGTGGCTACACCTTC
-,17,once,TRBJ1-1,TRBV21-1,CASSKVLGPTMNTEAFF,TGTGCCAGCAGCAAAGTACTGGGCCCCACCATGAACACTGAAGCTTTCTTT
-,15,once,TRBJ2-3,TRBV5-4,CASSLLSGSTDTQYF,TGTGCCAGCAGCTTGCTTAGCGGCAGCACAGATACGCAGTATTTT
-,13,-,TRBJ2-4,TRBV6-6,CASLRGAKNIQYF,TGTGCATCGCTACGAGGAGCCAAAAACATTCAGTACTTC
-,14,many,TRBJ1-5,TRBV6-5,CASSATASNQPQHF,TGTGCCAGCAGTGCGACAGCTAGCAATCAGCCCCAGCATTTT
-,10,-,TRBJ2-1,TRBV27,CATRGPEQFF,TGTGCCACCAGAGGTCCTGAGCAGTTCTTC
-,14,-,TRBJ2-2,TRBV11-2,CASSLVWNTGELFF,TGTGCCAGCAGCTTAGTGTGGAACACCGGGGAGCTGTTTTTT
TRBD1,15,-,TRBJ2-5,TRBV7-2,CASSPSDRGVETQYF,TGTGCCAGCAGCCCCAGCGACAGGGGAGTAGAGACCCAGTACTTC
-,14,-,TRBJ2-5,TRBV7-3,CASSLQGGGETQYF,TGTGCCAGCAGCTTACAGGGTGGAGGAGAGACCCAGTACTTC
TRBD1,16,-,TRBJ2-7,TRBV6-5,CASSSTGDAVSYEQYF,TGTGCCAGCAGTTCGACAGGGGACGCCGTCTCCTACGAGCAGTACTTC
TRBD1,12,-,TRBJ1-2,TRBV28,CAITGGNYGYTF,TGTGCCATTACAGGGGGCAACTATGGCTACACCTTC
TRBD1,16,few,TRBJ1-5,TRBV7-2,CASSRTGRESNQPQHF,TGTGCCAGCAGCCGGACAGGGCGTGAGAGCAATCAGCCCCAGCATTTT
TRBD2,15,-,TRBJ2-1,TRBV28,CASSLSLAAYNEQFF,TGTGCCAGCAGTTTATCCCTAGCGGCCTACAATGAGCAGTTCTTC
TRBD2,15,-,TRBJ2-5,TRBV7-7,CASSLGLTSGETQYF,TGTGCTAGCAGCTTGGGTTTGACTAGCGGTGAGACCCAGTACTTC
TRBD2,18,once,TRBJ2-3,TRBV27,CASRTSGRPQGGTDTQYF,TGTGCCTCAAGGACTAGCGGGAGGCCCCAGGGAGGCACAGATACGCAGTATTTT
TRBD1,18,-,TRBJ2-5,TRBV18,CASSPLPGQGSDWETQYF,TGTGCCAGCTCACCACTCCCGGGACAGGGATCGGATTGGGAGACCCAGTACTTC
-,14,-,TRBJ1-1,TRBV18,CASSPPGPNTEAFF,TGTGCCAGCTCACCACCAGGCCCGAACACTGAAGCTTTCTTT
TRBD1,15,-,TRBJ2-7,TRBV4-2,CASSQADRGSYEQYF,TGTGCCAGCAGCCAAGCGGACAGGGGGAGCTACGAGCAGTACTTC
TRBD1,14,-,TRBJ1-1,TRBV11-2,CASSDRVFGTEAFF,TGTGCCAGCAGCGACAGGGTGTTTGGGACTGAAGCTTTCTTT
TRBD2,15,-,TRBJ2-5,TRBV30,CASTGISGYQETQYF,TGTGCCTCAACCGGGATTAGCGGGTACCAAGAGACCCAGTACTTC
-,14,-,TRBJ1-1,TRBV27,CASSPFLENTEAFF,TGTGCCAGCAGCCCCTTCTTGGAGAACACTGAAGCTTTCTTT
-,13,-,TRBJ2-5,TRBV5-6,CASSRDSDGTQYF,TGTGCCAGCAGCAGGGATTCGGATGGGACCCAGTACTTC
-,16,once,TRBJ2-2,TRBV5-4,CASSLRAGANTGELFF,TGTGCCAGCAGCTTGAGGGCGGGTGCGAACACCGGGGAGCTGTTTTTT
TRBD1,13,once,TRBJ1-4,TRBV29-1,CSVATGANEKLFF,TGCAGCGTGGCGACAGGGGCTAATGAAAAACTGTTTTTT
-,16,-,TRBJ2-7,TRBV18,CASSPQNGGQGYEQYF,TGTGCCAGCTCTCCCCAAAATGGGGGGCAGGGGTACGAGCAGTACTTC
TRBD1,16,few,TRBJ1-4,TRBV7-2,CASTIRGTGVGEKLFF,TGTGCCAGCACCATACGGGGGACAGGGGTCGGTGAAAAACTGTTTTTT
TRBD1,15,-,TRBJ2-2,TRBV7-8,CASRLQGAGTGELFF,TGTGCCAGCAGGCTGCAGGGGGCTGGCACCGGGGAGCTGTTTTTT
-,13,once,TRBJ2-5,TRBV14,CASSQDPRGTQYF,TGTGCCAGCAGCCAAGATCCAAGGGGGACCCAGTACTTC
TRBD1,15,-,TRBJ2-7,TRBV7-2,CASSLPGQGSYEQYF,TGTGCCAGCAGCCTGCCGGGACAGGGTTCGTACGAGCAGTACTTC
TRBD1,15,-,TRBJ1-1,TRBV5-1,CASSTRQGWDTEAFF,TGCGCCAGCAGCACCCGACAGGGGTGGGATACTGAAGCTTTCTTT
TRBD2,15,-,TRBJ2-1,TRBV14,CASSLAGGSYNEQFF,TGTGCCAGCAGTTTAGCGGGAGGGTCCTACAATGAGCAGTTCTTC
TRBD2,16,-,TRBJ2-1,TRBV11-3,CASSFGLAGDLDEQFF,TGTGCCAGCAGCTTCGGACTAGCGGGAGATTTGGATGAGCAGTTCTTC